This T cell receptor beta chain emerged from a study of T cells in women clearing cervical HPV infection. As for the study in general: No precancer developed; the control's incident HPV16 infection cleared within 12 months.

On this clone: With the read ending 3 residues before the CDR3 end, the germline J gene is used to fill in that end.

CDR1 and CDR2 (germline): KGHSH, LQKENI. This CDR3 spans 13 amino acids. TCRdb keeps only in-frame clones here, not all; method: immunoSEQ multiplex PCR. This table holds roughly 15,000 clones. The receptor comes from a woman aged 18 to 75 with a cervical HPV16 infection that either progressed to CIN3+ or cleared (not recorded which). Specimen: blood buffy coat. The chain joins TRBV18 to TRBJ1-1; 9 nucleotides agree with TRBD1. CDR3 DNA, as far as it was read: TGTGCCAGCTCACCCGGACAGGGGCGCGAA. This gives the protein CASSPGQGRE. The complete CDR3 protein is CASSPGQGREAFF.